Here is one TCR beta chain with its context. Its antigen is unknown. No much larger clone exists at a distance of one base, and base qualities are not known. Participants in the prospective study were aged roughly 18 to 100 years, lived in about two dozen United States geographic areas, and enrolled through a virtual design. In the prospective study, participants were assigned to cohorts based on the clinical history participants reported in a screening survey and a study questionnaire. Exposed participants were defined as having been in contact with someone with a PCR-confirmed or clinician-diagnosed COVID-19 case within 2 weeks of study entry. In the prospective study, whole blood, serum and a nasopharyngeal or oropharyngeal swab were collected from each participant by mobile phlebotomists. Prospective study participants could optionally give additional blood draws and questionnaires over a roughly two-month period. Prospective study blood samples were shipped either frozen or at room temperature before DNA extraction.

This record belongs to a study of blood T cell repertoires in COVID-19 (dated by TCRdb to 2020 to 2022). In the study overall: Samples covering the acute and convalescent phases of COVID-19 were provided by collaborators in the United States, Italy and Spain. Nearly every sample came with metadata listing a de-identified subject ID, COVID-19 status, age in years and sex. Deeply sampled blood TCRbeta repertoires from subjects exposed to, actively infected with, or recovered from COVID-19 were included in the dataset. Samples came from the ongoing ImmuneRACE study (first 160 participants) plus 1,254 subjects from 6 global collaborators. Where available, HLA class I and class II types were obtained from metadata supplied by the sample provider rather than from assay-based typing. The repertoires were released in a freely available public database intended as a resource for research on the immune response to SARS-CoV-2. The material from the prospective study consisted of cDNA or gDNA derived from T cells, B-cell-depleted T cells, or PBMCs.

From a lookup of the germline V gene, CDR1 and CDR2 are SGHVS and FQNEAQ. Trimming removed 5 bases from V and 3 bases from J; the gene matches leave 6 bases unexplained. Counted from cysteine to phenylalanine, this CDR3 has 16 amino acids. Just CDR3 DNA is preserved here, 48 bases in frame from base 1. The research as a whole found: The quantity of clinical and demographic metadata differed by source and by participant and was supplied without curation.

TCRbeta CDR3 regions were amplified from genomic DNA using the immunoSEQ Assay, a bias-controlled multiplex PCR. On the study's bioinformatics: The number of nucleated cells in each sample was estimated from the amplification of reference gene primers within the assay. To quantify the absolute abundance of each unique TCRbeta CDR3 rearrangement, sequence reads were collapsed and filtered. For each sample, productive Simpson clonality was calculated by taking the square root of Simpson's diversity index across productive rearrangements. As stored in TCRdb, this immuneACCESS dataset retains in-frame rearrangements with V and J assigned. A fraction of the clones does not appear; measured against another copy, unresolved V genes explain less than half of the discrepancy, and the remainder lacks a known reason. V, J and clone size reflect that table, while D and trimming were determined from the DNA. The sample has fewer than 350,000 clones on record, around 84% of them singletons. 1.5% to 2% of the sample lies in the top ten.

The chain links TRBV7-8 with TRBJ2-3; 12 nucleotides in the junction match TRBD1. The sample comprised PBMCs or T cells enriched from blood (not recorded which). This TCR was recovered from a woman between 25 and 40 years old who had been exposed to COVID-19. DNA sequence: TGTGCCAGCAGCCAAGGGACAGGGGGCGCGACAGATACGCAGTATTTT. Its translation reads: CASSQGTGGATDTQYF.